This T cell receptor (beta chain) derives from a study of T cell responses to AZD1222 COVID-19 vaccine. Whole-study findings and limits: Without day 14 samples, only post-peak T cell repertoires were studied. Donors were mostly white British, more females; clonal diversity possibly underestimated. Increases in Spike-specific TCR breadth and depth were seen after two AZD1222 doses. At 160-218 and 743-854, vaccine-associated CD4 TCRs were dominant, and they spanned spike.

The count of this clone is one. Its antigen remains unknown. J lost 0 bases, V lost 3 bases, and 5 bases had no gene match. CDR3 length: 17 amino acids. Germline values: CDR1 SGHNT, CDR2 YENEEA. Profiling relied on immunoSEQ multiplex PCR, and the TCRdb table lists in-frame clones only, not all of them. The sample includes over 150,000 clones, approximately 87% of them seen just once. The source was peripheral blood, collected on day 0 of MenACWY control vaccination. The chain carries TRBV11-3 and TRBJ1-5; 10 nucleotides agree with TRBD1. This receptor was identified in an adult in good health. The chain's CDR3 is CASSLDRGVNSNQPQHF. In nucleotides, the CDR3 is TGTGCCAGCAGCTTGGACAGGGGGGTCAATAGCAATCAGCCCCAGCATTTT.